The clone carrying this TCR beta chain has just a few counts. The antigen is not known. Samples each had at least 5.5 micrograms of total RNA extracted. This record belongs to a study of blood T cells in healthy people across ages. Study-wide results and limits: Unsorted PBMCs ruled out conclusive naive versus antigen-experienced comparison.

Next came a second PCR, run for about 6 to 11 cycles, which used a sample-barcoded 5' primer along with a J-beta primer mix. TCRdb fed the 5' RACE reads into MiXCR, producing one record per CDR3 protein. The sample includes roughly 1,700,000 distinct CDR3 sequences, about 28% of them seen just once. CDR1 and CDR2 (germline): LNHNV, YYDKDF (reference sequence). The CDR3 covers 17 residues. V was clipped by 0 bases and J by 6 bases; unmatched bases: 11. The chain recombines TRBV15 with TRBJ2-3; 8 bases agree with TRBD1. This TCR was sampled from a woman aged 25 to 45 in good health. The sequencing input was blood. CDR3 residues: CATSRDRSGGAEDTQYF. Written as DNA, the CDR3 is TGTGCCACCAGCAGAGATCGGTCAGGGGGCGCGGAGGATACGCAGTATTTT.